This T cell receptor (beta chain) was recovered during a study of STAT5B mutations in CD4+ large granular lymphocyte leukemia. Profiling relied on immunoSEQ multiplex PCR, and the TCRdb table lists in-frame clones only, not all of them. The data show under 40,000 clones, less than 75% seen once. V shed 7 bases and J shed 0 bases, with 12 bases lying between them. CDR3 size: 14 residues. Per germline, CDR1 MDHEN and CDR2 SYDVKM. This chain connects TRBV28 to TRBJ1-2; D uncertain. The receptor was derived from a human donor in good health. The specimen was CD4+ T cells from blood buffy coats. In nucleotides, the CDR3 is TGTGCCAGCACCCTTGGGGTAACTAACTATGGCTACACCTTC. This encodes CASTLGVTNYGYTF.